The clone carrying this T cell receptor beta chain was observed a few times. Its cognate antigen is unknown. The entry originates in a study of blood T cells in healthy people across ages. Study results and limitations: Underestimates were what the diversity estimates from one million T cells were considered to be.

Caucasian individuals from Russia who were healthy and aged roughly 6 to 90 acted as donors. Extracted total RNA amounted to at least 5.5 micrograms for each sample. The second PCR ran roughly 7 to 12 cycles with a sample-barcoded 5' primer and J-beta primers. Every sample gave at least 3 million paired-end reads containing CDR3. TCRdb reprocessed the 5' RACE reads via MiXCR and lists one record per CDR3 protein. Of some 1,500,000 distinct CDR3 sequences detected, about 42% appear once; the ten largest clones hold approximately 4.1%. Sample: blood. This receptor was obtained from a woman younger than 30 in good health.

The CDR3, as DNA: TGTGCCATCAGTGACCCGCGCGAGATTTACAATGAGCAGTTCTTC. This encodes CAISDPREIYNEQFF. The chain couples TRBV10-3 to TRBJ2-1, with D hard to call. CDR1 is ENHRY, CDR2 SYGVKD, per germline. CDR3 length equals 15 residues. Between the trimmed V and J ends, which lost 3 bases and 4 bases, there was a span of 13 bases.